This TCR beta chain was obtained from a study of cytomegalovirus exposure and HLA in healthy donors. Study summary: A prior analysis found 117 million unique TCR beta sequences from approximately 200 million T cells.

Though probably carrying unrecorded immune exposures, donors were nominally healthy at sampling. A multiplex PCR was run with 60 Vbeta primers and 13 Jbeta primers. Per the study methods: The authors later counted about 80 million unique TCR beta chains, roughly 10 million of them shared. Data came from immunoSEQ multiplex PCR; TCRdb stores just in-frame clones and leaves some out. V, J and clone size reflect that table, while D and trimming were determined from the DNA. There are approximately 200,000 clones in the sample; about four fifths occur only once, and about 4.6% lies in the top ten. The germline V and J ends were trimmed by 0 bases and 6 bases, with 11 bases remaining between them. Looked up from germline, CDR1 is LGHNA and CDR2 is YSLEER. CDR3 size: 14 residues.

This rearrangement joins TRBV4-3 to TRBJ2-5, with a possible D match to TRBD1 (6 bases). The origin of this receptor is a man aged 25 to 45 in good health and CMV-seropositive. Source material: PBMCs. CDR3 residues: CASSQESGVKTQYF. The CDR3 DNA sequence: TGCGCCAGCAGCCAAGAGTCAGGGGTGAAGACCCAGTACTTC.